The rows below give T cell receptor beta chains drawn from one sample of a study of cytomegalovirus exposure and HLA in healthy donors. Only in-frame clones appear in the TCRdb table, and some are missing; sequencing was by immunoSEQ multiplex PCR. The sample contains 150,000 to 200,000 clones, roughly two thirds of which appear only once. The sample taken for sequencing was PBMCs. These receptors were collected from a middle-aged woman in good health and CMV-seropositive. CDR3s include the opening cysteine and the closing phenylalanine or tryptophan. A D gene is named only where the DNA matches it firmly. Not all rows give a size; the values are once, few, many and, for expanded clones, a class.

cdr3_aa | cdr3_nt | v_call | d_call | j_call | clone_size
CASSQDDAGSGANVLTF | TGTGCCAGCAGCCAAGATGACGCGGGCTCTGGGGCCAACGTCCTGACTTTC | TRBV4-2 | NA | TRBJ2-6 | NA
CASSQVDGNEAFF | TGCGCCAGCAGCCAAGTGGACGGGAATGAAGCTTTCTTT | TRBV7-3 | NA | TRBJ1-1 | NA
CASSQVRSGTDQPQHF | TGCGCCAGCAGCCAAGTGAGGTCCGGGACAGACCAGCCCCAGCATTTT | TRBV4-3 | TRBD1 | TRBJ1-5 | few
CASSPMAENNYGYTF | TGTGCCAGCAGCCCCATGGCGGAGAATAACTATGGCTACACCTTC | TRBV6-5 | NA | TRBJ1-2 | NA
CASSLLRGPSSTDTQYF | TGCGCCAGCAGCCTCCTTAGGGGCCCTAGTAGCACAGATACGCAGTATTTT | TRBV4-3 | NA | TRBJ2-3 | NA
CATSRVTGTGGEQYF | TGTGCCACCAGCAGAGTGACCGGGACAGGCGGAGAGCAGTACTTC | TRBV15 | TRBD1 | TRBJ2-7 | NA
CASSSQRDSYEQYF | TGTGCCAGCAGCTCCCAGCGGGACTCCTACGAGCAGTACTTC | TRBV7-2 | TRBD2 | TRBJ2-7 | NA
CASSLVGGSSYGYTF | TGTGCCAGCAGCTTGGTTGGGGGGTCTTCTTATGGCTACACCTTC | TRBV5-6 | NA | TRBJ1-2 | NA
CASSLGAGANTQYF | TGTGCCAGCAGCTTAGGAGCGGGGGCTAATACGCAGTATTTT | TRBV7-9 | TRBD2 | TRBJ2-3 | few
CASSRRQGPAVWQYF | TGTGCCAGCAGTAGAAGACAGGGGCCTGCGGTTTGGCAGTACTTC | TRBV28 | TRBD1 | TRBJ2-7 | NA
CASGIGSQPQHF | TGTGCCAGCGGGATAGGGAGCCAGCCCCAGCATTTT | TRBV6-1 | NA | TRBJ1-5 | NA
CASSVRVEGYNEQFF | TGTGCCAGCTCAGTGAGGGTAGAAGGGTACAATGAGCAGTTCTTC | TRBV18 | NA | TRBJ2-1 | NA
CASSPGTRSSYEQYF | TGTGCCAGCTCCCCCGGGACAAGGAGCTCCTACGAGCAGTACTTC | TRBV18 | NA | TRBJ2-7 | NA
CASRQVFNQPQHF | TGTGCCAGCAGGCAGGTATTCAATCAGCCCCAGCATTTT | TRBV28 | NA | TRBJ1-5 | NA
CASSVGDSSSTDTQYF | TGTGCCAGCAGCGTAGGGGACAGTAGTAGCACAGATACGCAGTATTTT | TRBV9 | TRBD1 | TRBJ2-3 | NA
CASSFYRAGGTGELFF | TGTGCCAGCAGTTTCTATAGAGCGGGGGGGACCGGGGAGCTGTTTTTT | TRBV6-5 | TRBD2 | TRBJ2-2 | NA
CASSATSGRGQETQYF | TGTGCCAGCAGCGCAACTAGCGGGAGAGGGCAAGAGACCCAGTACTTC | TRBV7-9 | TRBD2 | TRBJ2-5 | NA
CASSQDLTRGVSYEQYF | TGCGCCAGCAGCCAAGATCTTACCAGGGGCGTGAGCTACGAGCAGTACTTC | TRBV4-1 | NA | TRBJ2-7 | NA
CASSRTGDLYNEQFF | TGTGCCAGCAGCCGGACAGGAGACCTCTACAATGAGCAGTTCTTC | TRBV28 | TRBD1 | TRBJ2-1 | few
CASSVTQGGPAGNTIYF | TGTGCCAGCAGCGTCACACAGGGGGGCCCAGCTGGAAACACCATATATTTT | TRBV9 | TRBD1 | TRBJ1-3 | NA